The clone carrying this TCR beta chain was seen a handful of times. Its antigen is still unknown. The data belong to a study of blood T cells in healthy people across ages. Regarding the study as a whole: Significant beta diversity loss was already apparent by age approximately 38, declining roughly linearly. A strong correlation was seen between TCR beta diversity and naive T cell percentage.

A second PCR, run for roughly 7 to 11 cycles, used a sample-barcoded 5' primer plus a J-beta primer mix. Researchers report that a template-switch adaptor with 12 random nucleotides tagged each cDNA molecule. TCRdb independently ran MiXCR on the 5' RACE reads; one entry per CDR3 protein. The sample lists about 670,000 distinct CDR3 sequences; 52% were seen once. V lost 1 base and J lost 7, with 18 bases in between. Germline-derived CDR1 and CDR2 are SGHRS and YFSETQ. The length of the CDR3 is 15 residues. Extracted total RNA amounted to at least 6 micrograms for each sample. The sequencing input was blood. This clonotype was sampled from a woman of 80 years or more in good health. The genes are TRBV5-1 and TRBJ2-7; no clear D gene. DNA for the CDR3: TGCGCCAGCAGCTTGACTTCGAGGAGAGTAGGAGAGCAGTACTTC. This sequence encodes CASSLTSRRVGEQYF.